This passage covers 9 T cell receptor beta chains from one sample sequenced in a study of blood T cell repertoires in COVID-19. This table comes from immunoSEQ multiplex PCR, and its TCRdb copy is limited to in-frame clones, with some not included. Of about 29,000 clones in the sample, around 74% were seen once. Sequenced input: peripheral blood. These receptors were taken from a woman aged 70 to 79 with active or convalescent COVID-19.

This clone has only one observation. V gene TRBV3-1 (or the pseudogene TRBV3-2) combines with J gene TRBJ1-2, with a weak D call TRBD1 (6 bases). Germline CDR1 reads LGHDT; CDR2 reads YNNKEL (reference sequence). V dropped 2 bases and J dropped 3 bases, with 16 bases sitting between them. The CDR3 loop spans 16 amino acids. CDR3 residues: CASSQKGRGGDYGYTF. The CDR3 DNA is TGTGCCAGCAGCCAAAAAGGGAGGGGGGGCGACTATGGCTACACCTTC.

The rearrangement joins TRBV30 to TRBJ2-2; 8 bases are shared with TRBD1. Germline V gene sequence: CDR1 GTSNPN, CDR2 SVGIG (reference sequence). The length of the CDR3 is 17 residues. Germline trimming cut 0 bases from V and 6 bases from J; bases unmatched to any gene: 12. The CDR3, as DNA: TGTGCCTGGAGTGTAGTTGGCAGGGGGCGAAGCGCCGGGGAGCTGTTTTTT. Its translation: CAWSVVGRGRSAGELFF. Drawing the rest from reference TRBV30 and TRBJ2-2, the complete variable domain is SQTIHQWPATLVQPVGSPLSLECTVEGTSNPNLYWYRQAAGRGLQLLFYSVGIGQISSEVPQNLSASRPQDRQFILSSKKLLLSDSGFYLCAWSVVGRGRSAGELFFGEGSRLTVL.

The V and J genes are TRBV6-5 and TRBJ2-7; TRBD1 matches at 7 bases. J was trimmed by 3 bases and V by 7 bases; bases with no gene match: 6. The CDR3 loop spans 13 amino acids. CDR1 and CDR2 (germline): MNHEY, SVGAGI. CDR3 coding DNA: TGTGCCAGCATAACAGGGGTGGGCTACGAGCAGTACTTC. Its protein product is CASITGVGYEQYF.

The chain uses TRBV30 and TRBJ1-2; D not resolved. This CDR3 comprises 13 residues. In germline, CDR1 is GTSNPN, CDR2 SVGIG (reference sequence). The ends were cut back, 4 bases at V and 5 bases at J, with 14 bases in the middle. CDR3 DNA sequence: TGTGCCTGGACCACTCGAGGTTCATATGGCTACACCTTC. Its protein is CAWTTRGSYGYTF.

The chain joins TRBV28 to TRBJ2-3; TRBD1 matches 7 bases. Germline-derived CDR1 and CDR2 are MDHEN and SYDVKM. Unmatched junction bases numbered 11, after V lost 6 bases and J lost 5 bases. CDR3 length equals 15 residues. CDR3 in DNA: TGTGCCAGCAGGGCTGACAGGGCGGCGAAAGATACGCAGTATTTT. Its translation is CASRADRAAKDTQYF. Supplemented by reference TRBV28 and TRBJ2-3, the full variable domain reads DVKVTQSSRYLVKRTGEKVFLECVQDMDHENMFWYRQDPGLGLRLIYFSYDVKMKEKGDIPEGYSVSREKKERFSLILESASTNQTSMYLCASRADRAAKDTQYFGPGTRLTVL.

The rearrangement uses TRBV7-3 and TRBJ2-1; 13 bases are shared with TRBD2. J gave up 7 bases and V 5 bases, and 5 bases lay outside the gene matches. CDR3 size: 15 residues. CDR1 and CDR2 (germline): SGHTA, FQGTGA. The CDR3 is CASSRGLAGVNEQFF. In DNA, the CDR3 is TGTGCCAGCAGCCGAGGACTAGCGGGGGTGAATGAGCAGTTCTTC.

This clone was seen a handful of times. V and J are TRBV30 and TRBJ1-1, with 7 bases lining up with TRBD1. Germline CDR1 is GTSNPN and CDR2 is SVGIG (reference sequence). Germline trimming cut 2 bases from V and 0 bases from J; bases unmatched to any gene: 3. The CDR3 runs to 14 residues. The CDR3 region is CAWSKDRVNTEAFF. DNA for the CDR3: TGTGCCTGGAGTAAAGACAGGGTGAACACTGAAGCTTTCTTT.

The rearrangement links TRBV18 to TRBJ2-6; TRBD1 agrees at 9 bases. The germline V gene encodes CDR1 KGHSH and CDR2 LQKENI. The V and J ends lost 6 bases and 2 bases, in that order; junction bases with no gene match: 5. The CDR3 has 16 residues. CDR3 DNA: TGTGCCAGCTCCAGAGGGACAGGGACTGGGGCCAACGTCCTGACTTTC. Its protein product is CASSRGTGTGANVLTF.

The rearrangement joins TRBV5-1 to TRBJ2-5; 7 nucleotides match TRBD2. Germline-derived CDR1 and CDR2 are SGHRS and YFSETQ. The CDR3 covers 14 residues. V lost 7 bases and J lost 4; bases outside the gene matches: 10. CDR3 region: CASGRDGGRETQYF. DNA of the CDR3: TGCGCCAGCGGGAGGGACGGGGGTCGAGAGACCCAGTACTTC.